This TCR beta chain was retrieved from a study of blood T cell repertoires in COVID-19. Across the study: Samples taken during acute and convalescent COVID-19 were collected in the United States, Italy and Spain.

Trimming removed 4 bases from V and 4 bases from J; junction bases left unmatched: 7. CDR1 MNHEY and CDR2 SVGAGI come from the germline V gene. The CDR3 sequence is 15 residues long. Per the original data handling: Counts of nucleated cells, estimated from reference gene primer amplification, were obtained. Sequenced by immunoSEQ multiplex PCR; TCRdb stores in-frame clones only, minus some. From that table come the V and J calls and clone size; the DNA was used to work out D and trimming. The table lists approximately 200,000 clones, about 80% of them singletons. The origin of this receptor is an older woman with acute or convalescent COVID-19. This chain links TRBV6-5 with TRBJ1-1, with TRBD1 matching 9 bases. Specimen: peripheral blood. The DNA for the CDR3 is TGTGCCAGCAGTTCACAGGGGGCGTATTCCACTGAAGCTTTCTTT. It codes for CASSSQGAYSTEAFF.